This T cell receptor beta chain was sequenced during a study of CD8 T cells in ankylosing spondylitis. Deletions cut 4 bases from V and 9 bases from J, with 10 bases between. The CDR3 contains 12 residues. Per germline, CDR1 LGHNA and CDR2 YSLEER. Study results and caveats: The authors found the disease-linked clones to be CD8+ and relatively rare in peripheral blood. Reactive arthritis synovial fluid and blood were previously reported to contain some motif variants. A motif in TCR beta, a set of roughly eight highly homologous variants, appeared characteristic of ankylosing spondylitis blood.

There are a few counts of this clonotype. Its antigen is as yet unknown. The authors made TCR beta libraries by quantitative 5'-RACE with molecular barcodes. TCRdb itself ran the 5' RACE reads through MiXCR, one entry per CDR3 protein. The sample has more than 600,000 distinct CDR3 sequences, roughly 20% seen once. The sequenced sample was blood, either unsorted or a sorted T cell fraction (not recorded which). This clonotype was sampled from a male donor with ankylosing spondylitis. The J gene is TRBJ2-1, the V gene TRBV4-3; no clear D. CDR3 nucleotide sequence: TGCGCCAGCAGCCTCCATGGTAGTGAGCAGTTCTTC. Translation: CASSLHGSEQFF.